The clone carrying this TCR beta chain was recorded only once. Patients of the Seattle cohort, enrolled during active infection, were followed longitudinally. These data are taken from a study of blood T cell repertoires in COVID-19. The germline gives CDR1 LGHDT, CDR2 YNNKEL (reference sequence). The CDR3 loop spans 12 amino acids. Deletions cut 1 base from V and 7 bases from J, with 6 bases between. In the original processing: Amplified reference gene primers provided the basis for estimating nucleated cell counts. Method: immunoSEQ multiplex PCR; TCRdb's copy keeps in-frame clones and lacks some. V and J calls and clone size are copied from that table; D and trimming were computed from the DNA. This table holds hundreds of thousands of clones, about 87% found once.

The chain is built from TRBV3-1 (or the pseudogene TRBV3-2) and TRBJ2-3; D is undetermined. The clonotype was recovered from a woman in her forties or fifties with COVID-19, enrolled during active disease. Input material: peripheral blood. The CDR3 here is CASSQAHYTQYF. DNA for the CDR3: TGTGCCAGCAGCCAAGCCCATTATACGCAGTATTTT.